This TCR beta chain was sequenced for a study of blood T cell repertoires in COVID-19. The V gene's germline CDR1 is ENHRY and CDR2 SYGVKD. Trimming shortened V by 9 bases and J by 3 bases, and 8 bases separated the two germline ends. The CDR3 spans 12 residues. Measured with immunoSEQ multiplex PCR; TCRdb has only the in-frame clones, and not every one. The repertoire holds around 250,000 clones, roughly 87% seen once, with roughly 4.5% in the top ten. There are a few counts of this clone. This chain links TRBV10-3 with TRBJ2-2, with D unclear. The specimen sequenced was peripheral blood. This sequence was found in a middle-aged woman who had recovered from COVID-19. This CDR3 reads CAIAEYTGELFF. The CDR3 coding sequence is TGTGCCATTGCGGAATACACCGGGGAGCTGTTTTTT.